This T cell receptor (beta chain) appears in the sequencing data of a study of blood T cells in healthy people across ages (dated by TCRdb to the mid-2010s). Background for the entire study: In model experiments, template switching captured about one uniquely barcoded TCR beta cDNA molecule for every two T cells. The study measured age-related changes in TCR beta repertoire diversity using deep sequencing normalized with unique cDNA molecular identifiers. Donors were grouped into four age groups: young (average approximately 16 years), middle-aged (around 39), aged (roughly 62) and long-lived (around 80). To avoid experimental bias, donors of different ages were randomly spread across the sequencing lanes. For two donors (one aged 18 to 30 and one aged 80 or older), the study analyzed two additional independent replicas of 1 million unique cDNA reads from the same blood draw. Broader findings and caveats from the paper: As age increased, observed TCR beta diversity per million T cells dropped in a roughly linear way, and a significant reduction was already evident by age about 40. The CMV infection status of donors was not known, potentially confounding age-related changes in expanded clonotypes. Compared with the aged group, the long-lived group had more naive CD4+ T cells, fewer expanded clones and increased TCR diversity, a pattern suggesting age selection. Conclusive comparison of naive and antigen-experienced compartments was prevented by the profiling of bulk unsorted PBMCs. Estimates of total diversity based on one million sequenced T cells were considered lower bounds and underestimates. Observed TCR beta diversity correlated strongly with the percentage of naive T cells measured by flow cytometry.

Comments on this clonotype: The specificity of this receptor is unknown. The input lacks base qualities; no much larger clone sits a single base away.

The roughly 37 donors, aged roughly 6 to 95 years, were systemically healthy Caucasian individuals from Russia. Roughly 9.5 milliliters of peripheral blood were drawn from each donor into EDTA-treated Vacutainer tubes. PBMCs were isolated by Ficoll-Paque density-gradient centrifugation, with at least 7 million obtained per sample. Total RNA, at least 6 micrograms per sample, was extracted from PBMCs with Trizol reagent. For every donor, an aliquot of PBMCs went through flow cytometry to measure the percentages of naive CD45RAhigh/CD27high T cells. The library relied on 5' RACE. Sequencing took place on an Illumina HiSeq 2500. A second PCR of about 6 to 12 cycles was performed with a sample-barcoded 5' primer and a J-beta primer mix. A unique molecular identifier was introduced onto each TCR beta cDNA molecule by a template-switch 5' adaptor carrying 12 random nucleotides. Each sample yielded at least 3 million CDR3-containing paired-end reads. First-strand cDNA was synthesized from all RNA with the Mint cDNA synthesis kit, primed by a TRBC-specific oligonucleotide. Following uracil-DNA glycosylase treatment, a first 18-cycle PCR with universal primers M1SS and BC2_uni_R was performed on all cDNA. Processing in the source paper ran as follows. For normalization, 1 million high-quality reads were randomly selected from each sample, with every read carrying a distinct molecular identifier. Reads with shared molecular identifiers were discarded instead of being binned into consensus sequences. MiTCR, run with a Q25 quality threshold and the strictest error-elimination algorithm, handled CDR3 identification, clonotype clustering and error correction. Lower-bound total TCR beta diversity was estimated with a nonparametric unseen species model using Euler transformation. Through fastp at Q25 and MiXCR, TCRdb rebuilt clones from the public reads, retaining in-frame beta chains. For every CDR3 protein sequence, its rows merge into one entry that carries the most common genes and DNA. TCRdb, not the original authors, processed these V and J calls. The table for this sample lists roughly 2 million distinct CDR3 sequences; less than 50% of them were counted only once. The top ten hold more than 2% of the sample.

The CDR3 covers 15 residues, taking in both the cysteine and the phenylalanine. The kept DNA is CDR3 alone, 45 bases in frame from the first base. The germline V and J ends show losses of 0 bases and 1 base respectively, and no gene match explains 2 bases of the junction. The CDR1 and CDR2 encoded by the germline V gene (reference sequence) are MNHEY and SMNVEV. The V and J genes are TRBV27 and TRBJ2-5, with 7 junctional bases fitting TRBD1. The sequenced sample consisted of blood. This TCR came from a woman between 35 and 50 years old in good health. The CDR3 corresponds to CASSLSWDSQETQYF. The DNA sequence is TGTGCCAGCAGTTTATCTTGGGACAGCCAAGAGACCCAGTACTTC.